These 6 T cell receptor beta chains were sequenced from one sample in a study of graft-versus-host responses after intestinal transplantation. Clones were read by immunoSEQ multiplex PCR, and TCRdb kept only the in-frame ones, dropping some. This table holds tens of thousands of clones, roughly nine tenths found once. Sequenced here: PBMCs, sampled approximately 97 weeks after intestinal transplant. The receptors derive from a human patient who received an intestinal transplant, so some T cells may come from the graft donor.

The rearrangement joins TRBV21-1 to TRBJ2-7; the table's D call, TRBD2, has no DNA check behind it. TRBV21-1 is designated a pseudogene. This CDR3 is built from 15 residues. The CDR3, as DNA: TGTGCCAGCAGCAAAACGATTAGGCGGCCCTACGAGCAGTACTTC. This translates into CASSKTIRRPYEQYF.

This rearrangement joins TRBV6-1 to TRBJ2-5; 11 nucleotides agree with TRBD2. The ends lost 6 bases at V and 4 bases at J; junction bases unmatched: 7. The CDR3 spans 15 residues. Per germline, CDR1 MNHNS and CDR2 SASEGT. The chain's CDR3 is CASRVTSGGLETQYF. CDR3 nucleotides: TGTGCCAGCAGGGTCACTAGCGGGGGACTAGAGACCCAGTACTTC.

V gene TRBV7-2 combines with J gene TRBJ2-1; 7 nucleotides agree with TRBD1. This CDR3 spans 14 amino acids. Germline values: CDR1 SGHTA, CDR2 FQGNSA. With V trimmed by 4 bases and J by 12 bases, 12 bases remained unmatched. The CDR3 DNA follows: TGTGCCAGCAGCTCTCTCAGGGGGAGAAGGGCGCAGTTCTTC. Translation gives CASSSLRGRRAQFF.

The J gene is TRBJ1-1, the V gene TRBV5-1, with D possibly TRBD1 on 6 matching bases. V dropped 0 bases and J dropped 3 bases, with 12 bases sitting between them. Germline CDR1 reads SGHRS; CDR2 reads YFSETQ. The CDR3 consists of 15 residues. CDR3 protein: CASSLVPGADTEAFF. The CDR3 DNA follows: TGCGCCAGCAGCTTGGTCCCAGGGGCCGACACTGAAGCTTTCTTT.

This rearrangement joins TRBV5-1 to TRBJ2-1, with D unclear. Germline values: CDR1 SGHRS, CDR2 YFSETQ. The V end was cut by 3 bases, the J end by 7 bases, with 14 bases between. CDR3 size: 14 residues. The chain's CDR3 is CASSSILPQNEQFF. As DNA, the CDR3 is TGCGCCAGCAGCTCGATATTACCTCAGAATGAGCAGTTCTTC.

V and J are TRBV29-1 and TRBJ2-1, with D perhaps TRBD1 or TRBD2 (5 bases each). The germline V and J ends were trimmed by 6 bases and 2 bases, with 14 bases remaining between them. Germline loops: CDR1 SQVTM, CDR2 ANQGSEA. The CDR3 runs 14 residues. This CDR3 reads CSVGPGTAYNEQFF. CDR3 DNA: TGCAGCGTAGGCCCCGGGACGGCCTACAATGAGCAGTTCTTC.